One T cell receptor (beta chain) is described in this entry. Its antigen is unidentified. TCRB transcripts that were expressed got sequenced, as all of the isolated RNA had been reverse transcribed. Data came from immunoSEQ multiplex PCR; TCRdb stores just in-frame clones and leaves some out. The sample holds more than 550,000 clones, roughly an eighth seen once. This record comes from a study of beta chain features in type 1 diabetes. Study-level findings and limits: The study notes PCR might favor shorter templates equally in patients and controls. For Type 1 diabetes patients, all four CD4+ subsets carried TCRB CDR3s that were moderately but significantly shorter.

V lost 2 bases and J lost 8, with 13 bases in between. Germline CDR1 reads GTSNPN; CDR2 reads SVGIG (reference sequence). CDR3 size: 13 residues. V gene TRBV30 combines with J gene TRBJ1-5; no firm D call. The clonotype was recovered from a man between 18 and 35 years old with type 1 diabetes. Specimen: naive CD4+ T cells from blood. This CDR3 reads CAWSRRSREPQHF. For the CDR3, the DNA is TGTGCCTGGAGTAGAAGATCCCGGGAGCCCCAGCATTTT.